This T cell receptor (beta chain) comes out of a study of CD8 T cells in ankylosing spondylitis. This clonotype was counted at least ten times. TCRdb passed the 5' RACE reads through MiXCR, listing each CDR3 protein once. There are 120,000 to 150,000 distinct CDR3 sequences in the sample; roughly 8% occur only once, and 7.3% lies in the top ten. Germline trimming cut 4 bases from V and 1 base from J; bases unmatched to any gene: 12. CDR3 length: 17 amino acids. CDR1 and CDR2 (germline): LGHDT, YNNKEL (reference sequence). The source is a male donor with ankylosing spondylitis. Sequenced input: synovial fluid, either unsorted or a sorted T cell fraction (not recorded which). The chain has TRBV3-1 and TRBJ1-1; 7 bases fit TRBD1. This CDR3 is CASSRYRGVLSNTEAFF. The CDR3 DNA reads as TGTGCCAGCAGCCGGTACAGGGGTGTCCTGTCGAACACTGAAGCTTTCTTT.